In this sample, the clone carrying this T cell receptor (beta chain) turned up a few times. Unique molecular identifiers were incorporated when the TCRbeta library was constructed. One entry per CDR3 protein, called by TCRdb with MiXCR from the PCR reads. Here the sample spans some 200,000 distinct CDR3 sequences, approximately 15% being singletons. These data come from a study of T-cell reconstitution after alpha-beta-depleted transplantation in children. Looked up from germline, CDR1 is GTSNPN and CDR2 is SVGIG (reference sequence). This CDR3 has 11 residues. Trimming took off 0 bases at V and 9 bases at J, with 8 bases between the two ends.

The TCR comes from a human donor who donated a stem cell graft to a child with acute lymphoblastic leukemia. The chain couples TRBV30 to TRBJ2-5, with D tentatively TRBD1 (5 bases). The specimen was PBMCs from the stem cell graft donor, collected from the stem cell graft. The CDR3 DNA sequence: TGTGCCTGGAGTGTACAGGCGGCCCAGTACTTC. Translated, it gives CAWSVQAAQYF.